This entry lists 2 T cell receptor beta chains sequenced from one sample in a study of CXCR3-negative and CXCR3-positive naive CD8 T cells. Findings and caveats of the study: Naive CXCR3-positive cells had TRB CDR3s more hydrophobic than those of CXCR3-negative naive cells.

5' RACE that incorporated UMI labels was used to prepare the TRB cDNA libraries. TCRdb processed the 5' RACE reads again and assigns one entry to each CDR3 protein, with no DNA. The sample has about 150,000 distinct CDR3 sequences. Their cognate antigens are unknown. Material for sequencing was naive CXCR3+ CD8+ T cells from blood. The subset denotes: CD45RO-CCR7+CD27+CD95- naive CD8+ T cells expressing CXCR3 (TNR3+). The receptors derive from a human donor in good health. Some clones in this sample may be carry-over from other donors' samples.

The gene calls are TRBV7-8 and TRBJ2-7; TCRdb picks TRBD2, but there is no DNA to check that call. Germline-derived CDR1 and CDR2 are SGHVS and FQNEAQ. The CDR3 length is 16 residues. The chain's CDR3 is CASSLARGLAGYEQYF.

V and J are TRBV28 and TRBJ2-3; TCRdb's D call of TRBD2 is untestable without DNA. In germline, CDR1 is MDHEN, CDR2 SYDVKM. The CDR3 length is 14 residues. CDR3 residues: CASSLWRGTDTQYF. The full variable domain, its missing parts supplied by reference TRBV28 and TRBJ2-3, is DVKVTQSSRYLVKRTGEKVFLECVQDMDHENMFWYRQDPGLGLRLIYFSYDVKMKEKGDIPEGYSVSREKKERFSLILESASTNQTSMYLCASSLWRGTDTQYFGPGTRLTVL.